Listed below are T cell receptor beta chains from one sample, sequenced in a study of blood T cell repertoires in COVID-19. Assay used: immunoSEQ multiplex PCR; TCRdb lists only in-frame clones, some missing. The sample carries under 450,000 clones, less than 90% recorded once. Material for sequencing was PBMCs or T cells enriched from blood (not recorded which). Receptors were obtained from a woman younger than 45 who had recovered from COVID-19. The CDR3 runs from the conserved cysteine through the conserved F or W. The D gene is left open where the match is weak. The size of a clone is reported for some rows only, either as once, few or many, or as a class for expanded clones.

cdr3_nt | cdr3_aa | clone_size | v_call | d_call | j_call
TGTGCCATCTCCCGAGGGGGGACAGGGGGCCCCACCGGGGAGCTGTTTTTT | CAISRGGTGGPTGELFF | - | TRBV10-3 | TRBD1 | TRBJ2-2
TGTGCTATCGGGGGTGGCCAAGAGACCCAGTACTTC | CAIGGGQETQYF | few | TRBV6-5 | - | TRBJ2-5
TGCGCCAGCAGCCCGCTAGCGGGAGGGCCGTACGAGCAGTACTTC | CASSPLAGGPYEQYF | - | TRBV4-1 | TRBD2 | TRBJ2-7
TGCGCCAGCAGCCCCAGGGGTGGCGGGGGGGACCGACTGAATGAGCAGTTCTTC | CASSPRGGGGDRLNEQFF | few | TRBV5-1 | TRBD2 | TRBJ2-1
TGTGCCAGCTCACCAAAACTAGCGGGAGGAGCCCCCTACGAGCAGTACTTC | CASSPKLAGGAPYEQYF | - | TRBV18 | TRBD2 | TRBJ2-7
TGTGCCAGCAGCCAAGGCGAGGGAACTGAAGCTTTCTTT | CASSQGEGTEAFF | - | TRBV3-1/TRBV3-2 | - | TRBJ1-1
TGCAGCGTTGATTGGCAGGGTAAATATGGCTACACCTTC | CSVDWQGKYGYTF | once | TRBV29-1 | - | TRBJ1-2
TGTGCCAGCAGCCAAGGTCACAGCGGAAACACCATATATTTT | CASSQGHSGNTIYF | - | TRBV14 | - | TRBJ1-3
TGTGCCATCAGTGATAGAGCGGGAGAATACAATGAGCAGTTCTTC | CAISDRAGEYNEQFF | - | TRBV10-3 | TRBD2 | TRBJ2-1
TGTGCCAGCAGCGTAAGCAGGGCGGTAGGAACCCACAATGAGCAGTTCTTC | CASSVSRAVGTHNEQFF | once | TRBV9 | - | TRBJ2-1